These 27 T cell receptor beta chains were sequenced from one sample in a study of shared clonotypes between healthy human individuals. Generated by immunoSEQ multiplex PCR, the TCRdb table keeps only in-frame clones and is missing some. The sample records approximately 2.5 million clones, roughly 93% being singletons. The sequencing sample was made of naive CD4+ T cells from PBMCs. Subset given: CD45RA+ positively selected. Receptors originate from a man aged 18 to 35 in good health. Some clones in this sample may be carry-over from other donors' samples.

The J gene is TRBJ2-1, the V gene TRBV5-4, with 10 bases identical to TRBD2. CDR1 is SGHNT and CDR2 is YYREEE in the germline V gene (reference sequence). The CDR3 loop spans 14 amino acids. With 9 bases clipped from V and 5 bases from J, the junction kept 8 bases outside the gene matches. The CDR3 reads CAISGTSAHNEQFF. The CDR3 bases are TGTGCCATTTCCGGGACTAGCGCACACAATGAGCAGTTCTTC.

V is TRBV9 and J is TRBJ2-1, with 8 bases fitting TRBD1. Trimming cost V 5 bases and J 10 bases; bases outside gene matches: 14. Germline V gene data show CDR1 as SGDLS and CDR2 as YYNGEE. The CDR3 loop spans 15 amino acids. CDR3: CASSGTPQGAQEQFF. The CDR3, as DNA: TGTGCCAGCAGTGGGACCCCCCAGGGGGCTCAAGAGCAGTTCTTC.

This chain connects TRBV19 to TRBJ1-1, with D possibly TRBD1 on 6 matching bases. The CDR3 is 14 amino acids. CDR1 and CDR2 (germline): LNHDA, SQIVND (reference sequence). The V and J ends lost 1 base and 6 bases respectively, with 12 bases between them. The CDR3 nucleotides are TGTGCCAGTAGTATAGGTAGACAGGCTTCTGAAGCTTTCTTT. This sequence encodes CASSIGRQASEAFF.

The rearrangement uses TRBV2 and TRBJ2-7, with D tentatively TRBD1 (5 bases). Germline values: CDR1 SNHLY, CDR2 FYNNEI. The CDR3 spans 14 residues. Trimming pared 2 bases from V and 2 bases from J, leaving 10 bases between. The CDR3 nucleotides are TGTGCCAGCAGTGAAACAGGCTCCCCCTACGAGCAGTACTTC. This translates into CASSETGSPYEQYF.

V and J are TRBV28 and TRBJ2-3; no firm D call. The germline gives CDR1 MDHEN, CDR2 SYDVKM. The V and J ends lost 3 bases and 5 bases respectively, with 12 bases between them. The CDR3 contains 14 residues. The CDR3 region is CASSLGGSEDTQYF. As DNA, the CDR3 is TGTGCCAGCAGTTTGGGCGGATCTGAAGATACGCAGTATTTT.

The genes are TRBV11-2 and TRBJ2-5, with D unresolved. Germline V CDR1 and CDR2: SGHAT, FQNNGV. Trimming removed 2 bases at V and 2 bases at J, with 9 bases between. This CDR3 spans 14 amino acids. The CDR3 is CASSLRRQQETQYF. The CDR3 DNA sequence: TGTGCCAGCAGCTTACGGCGACAACAAGAGACCCAGTACTTC.

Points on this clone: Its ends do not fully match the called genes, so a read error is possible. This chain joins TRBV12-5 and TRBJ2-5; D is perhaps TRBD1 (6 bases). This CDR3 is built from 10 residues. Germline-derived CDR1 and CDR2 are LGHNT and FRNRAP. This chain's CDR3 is CASGNRDINF. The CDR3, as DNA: TGTGCTAGTGGTAACCGGGACATTAACTTC.

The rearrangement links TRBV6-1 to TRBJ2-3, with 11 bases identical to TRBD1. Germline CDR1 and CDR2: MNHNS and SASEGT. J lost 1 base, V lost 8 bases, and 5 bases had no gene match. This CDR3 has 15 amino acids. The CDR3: CASGRGQGGTDTQYF. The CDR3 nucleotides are TGTGCCAGCGGAAGGGGACAGGGGGGCACAGATACGCAGTATTTT.

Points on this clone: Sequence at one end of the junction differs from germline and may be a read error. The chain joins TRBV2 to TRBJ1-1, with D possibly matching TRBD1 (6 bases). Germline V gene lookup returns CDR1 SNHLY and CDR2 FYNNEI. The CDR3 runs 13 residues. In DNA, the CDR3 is TGTGCCAGCAGTGCTGTGGGGGCGCGAGAGGCGGGGTTT. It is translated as CASSAVGAREAGF.

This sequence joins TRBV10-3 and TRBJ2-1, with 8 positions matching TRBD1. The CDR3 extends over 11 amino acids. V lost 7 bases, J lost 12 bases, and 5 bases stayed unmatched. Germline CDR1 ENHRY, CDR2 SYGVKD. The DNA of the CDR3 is TGTGCCATCACCGGGACAGGTGGGCAGTTCTTC. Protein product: CAITGTGGQFF.

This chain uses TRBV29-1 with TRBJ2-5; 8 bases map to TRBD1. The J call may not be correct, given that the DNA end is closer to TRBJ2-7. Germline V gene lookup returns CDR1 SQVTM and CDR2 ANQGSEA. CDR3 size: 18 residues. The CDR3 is CSVAVLTGARSVNYEQYF. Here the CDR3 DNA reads TGCAGCGTCGCCGTCTTGACAGGGGCCCGCTCCGTAAATTACGAGCAGTACTTC.

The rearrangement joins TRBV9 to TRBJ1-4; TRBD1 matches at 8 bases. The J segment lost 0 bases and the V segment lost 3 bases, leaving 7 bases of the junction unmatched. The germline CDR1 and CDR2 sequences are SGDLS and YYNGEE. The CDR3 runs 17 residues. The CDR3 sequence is CASSAGQGLATNEKLFF. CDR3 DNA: TGTGCCAGCAGCGCCGGACAGGGACTCGCAACTAATGAAAAACTGTTTTTT.

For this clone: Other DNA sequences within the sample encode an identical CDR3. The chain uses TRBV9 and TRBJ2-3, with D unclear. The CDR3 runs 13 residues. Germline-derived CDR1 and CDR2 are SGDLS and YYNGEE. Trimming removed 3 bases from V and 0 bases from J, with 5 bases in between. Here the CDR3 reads CASSASSTDTQYF. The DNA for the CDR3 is TGTGCCAGCAGCGCGTCGAGCACAGATACGCAGTATTTT.

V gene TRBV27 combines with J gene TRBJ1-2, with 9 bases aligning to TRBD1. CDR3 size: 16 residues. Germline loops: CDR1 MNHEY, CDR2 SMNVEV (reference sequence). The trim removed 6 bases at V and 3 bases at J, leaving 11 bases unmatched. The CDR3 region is CASRYPPTGGYYGYTF. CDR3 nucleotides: TGTGCCAGCAGATACCCACCGACAGGGGGTTACTATGGCTACACCTTC.

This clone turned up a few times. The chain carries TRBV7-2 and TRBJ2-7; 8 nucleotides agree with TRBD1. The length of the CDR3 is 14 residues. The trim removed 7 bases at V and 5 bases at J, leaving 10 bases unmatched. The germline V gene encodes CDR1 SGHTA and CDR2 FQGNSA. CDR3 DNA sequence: TGTGCCAGCACCAAGGACAGGGCTTACGACGAGCAGTACTTC. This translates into CASTKDRAYDEQYF.

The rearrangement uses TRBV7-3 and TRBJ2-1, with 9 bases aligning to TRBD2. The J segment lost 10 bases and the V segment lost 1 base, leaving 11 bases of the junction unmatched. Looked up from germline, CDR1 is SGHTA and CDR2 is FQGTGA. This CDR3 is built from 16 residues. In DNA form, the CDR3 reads TGTGCCAGCAGCTTAATGGCTAGCGGGGATATAGGGGAGCAGTTCTTC. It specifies CASSLMASGDIGEQFF.

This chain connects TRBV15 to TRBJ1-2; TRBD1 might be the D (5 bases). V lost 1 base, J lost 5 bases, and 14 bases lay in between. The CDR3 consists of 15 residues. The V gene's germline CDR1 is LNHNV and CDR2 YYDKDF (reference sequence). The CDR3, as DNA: TGTGCCACCAGCAGAGTTCGGGGGGTAGAATATGGCTACACCTTC. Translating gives CATSRVRGVEYGYTF. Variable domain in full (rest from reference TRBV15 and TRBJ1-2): DAMVIQNPRYQVTQFGKPVTLSCSQTLNHNVMYWYQQKSSQAPKLLFHYYDKDFNNEADTPDNFQSRRPNTSFCFLDIRSPGLGDTAMYLCATSRVRGVEYGYTFGSGTRLTVV.

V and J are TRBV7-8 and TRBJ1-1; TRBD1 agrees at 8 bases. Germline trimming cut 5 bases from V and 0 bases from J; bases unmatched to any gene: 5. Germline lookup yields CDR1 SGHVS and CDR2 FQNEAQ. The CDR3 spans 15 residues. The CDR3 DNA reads TGTGCCAGCAGCCGACGGACAGGGATGAACACTGAAGCTTTCTTT. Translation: CASSRRTGMNTEAFF.

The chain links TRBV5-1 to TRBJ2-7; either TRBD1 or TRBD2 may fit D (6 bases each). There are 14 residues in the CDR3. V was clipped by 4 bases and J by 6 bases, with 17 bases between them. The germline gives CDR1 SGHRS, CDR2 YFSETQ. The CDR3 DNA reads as TGCGCCAGCAGCCTCGCCGACAGGCGGGGCGAGCAGTACTTC. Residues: CASSLADRRGEQYF.

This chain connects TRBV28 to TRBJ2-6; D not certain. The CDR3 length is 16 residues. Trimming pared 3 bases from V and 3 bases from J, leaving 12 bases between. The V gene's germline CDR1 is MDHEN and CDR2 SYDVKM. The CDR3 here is CASSLGYSGGANVLTF. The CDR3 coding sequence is TGTGCCAGCAGTTTGGGTTACTCGGGTGGGGCCAACGTCCTGACTTTC.

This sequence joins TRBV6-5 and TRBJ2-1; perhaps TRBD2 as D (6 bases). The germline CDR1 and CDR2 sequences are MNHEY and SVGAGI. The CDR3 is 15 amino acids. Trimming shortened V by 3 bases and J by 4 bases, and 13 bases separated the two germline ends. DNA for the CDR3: TGTGCCAGCAGTTATGAGGCGGGACCATACAATGAGCAGTTCTTC. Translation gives CASSYEAGPYNEQFF.

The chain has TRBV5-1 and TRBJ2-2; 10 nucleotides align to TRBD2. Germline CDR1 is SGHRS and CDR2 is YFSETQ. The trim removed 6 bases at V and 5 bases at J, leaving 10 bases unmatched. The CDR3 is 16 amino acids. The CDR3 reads CASNLAGDGRTGELFF. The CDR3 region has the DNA TGCGCCAGCAACCTAGCGGGAGACGGTCGGACCGGGGAGCTGTTTTTT. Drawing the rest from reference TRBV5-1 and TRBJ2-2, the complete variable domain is KAGVTQTPRYLIKTRGQQVTLSCSPISGHRSVSWYQQTPGQGLQFLFEYFSETQRNKGNFPGRFSGRQFSNSRSEMNVSTLELGDSALYLCASNLAGDGRTGELFFGEGSRLTVL.

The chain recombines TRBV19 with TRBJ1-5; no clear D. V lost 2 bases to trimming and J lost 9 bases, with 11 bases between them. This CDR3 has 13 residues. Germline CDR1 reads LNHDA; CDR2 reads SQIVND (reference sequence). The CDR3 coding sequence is TGTGCCAGTAGTATACGGGAACGGTTGCCCCAGCATTTT. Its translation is CASSIRERLPQHF.

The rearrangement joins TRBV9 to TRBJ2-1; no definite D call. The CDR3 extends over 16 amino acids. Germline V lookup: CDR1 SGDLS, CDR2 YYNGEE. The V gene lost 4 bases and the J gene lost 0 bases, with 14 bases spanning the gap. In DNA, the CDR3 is TGTGCCAGCAGCCCACAACCAGGTAGCTCCTACAATGAGCAGTTCTTC. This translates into CASSPQPGSSYNEQFF.

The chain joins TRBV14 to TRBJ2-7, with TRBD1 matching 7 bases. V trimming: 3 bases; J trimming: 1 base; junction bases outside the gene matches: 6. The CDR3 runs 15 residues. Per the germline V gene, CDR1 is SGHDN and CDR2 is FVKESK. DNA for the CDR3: TGTGCCAGCAGCCAGTACAGGGGATGGTCCTACGAGCAGTACTTC. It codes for CASSQYRGWSYEQYF.

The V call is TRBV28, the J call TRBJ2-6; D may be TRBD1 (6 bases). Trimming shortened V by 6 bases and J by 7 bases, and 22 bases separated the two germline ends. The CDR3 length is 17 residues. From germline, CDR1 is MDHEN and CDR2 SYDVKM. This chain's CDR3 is CASSQTTPWDTANVLTF. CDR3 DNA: TGTGCCAGCAGCCAAACTACCCCATGGGACACCGCCAACGTCCTGACTTTC.

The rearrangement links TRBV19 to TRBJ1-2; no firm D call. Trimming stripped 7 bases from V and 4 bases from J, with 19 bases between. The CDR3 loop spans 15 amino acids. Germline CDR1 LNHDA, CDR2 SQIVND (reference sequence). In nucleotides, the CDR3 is TGTGCCAGTAAACGAGATGACTCCCGGGGCTATGGCTACACCTTC. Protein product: CASKRDDSRGYGYTF.